This T cell receptor beta chain was sequenced in a study of early T cells in non-severe SARS-CoV-2 infection. Study background: Sequenced material consisted of bulk RNA (from unsorted whole blood), and chains were unpaired.

TCRdb used MiXCR to reprocess the 5' RACE reads, holding one entry per CDR3 protein. In the table there are roughly 61,000 distinct CDR3 sequences, 8% to 10% of which are singletons. This clonotype has a count of ten or more. Trimming removed 5 bases from V and 3 bases from J; junction bases left unmatched: 8. The CDR3 totals 15 residues. CDR1 is SGHNT, CDR2 YENEEA, per germline. The receptor comes from an adult who was a healthcare worker with PCR-confirmed SARS-CoV-2 infection or an uninfected control (not recorded which). The chain recombines TRBV11-3 with TRBJ2-5; TRBD1 aligns across 8 bases. The sequencing sample was made of whole blood. The CDR3 DNA is TGTGCCAGCAGCCAAGGACAGGGAATTGAAGAGACCCAGTACTTC. Translating gives CASSQGQGIEETQYF.